What follows are 32 T cell receptor beta chains derived from one specimen sequenced in a study of a mutant IDH1 vaccine in newly diagnosed glioma. Time point denoted: week 35, safety follow-up. Each vaccine dose was 300 ug of mutant IDH1 20-mer peptide, with topical imiquimod. What these receptors recognize is not known. TCRdb keeps only in-frame clones here, not all; method: immunoSEQ multiplex PCR. The repertoire holds tens of thousands of clones, around 81% seen once, with more than 4.5% in the top ten. The starting material was PBMCs, obtained from a glioma patient whose treatment included an IDH1 peptide vaccine. The origin of the receptors is a woman aged 40 to 50 with glioma. Some clones in this sample may be carry-over from other donors' samples.

The chain links TRBV6-5 to TRBJ1-3; a possible D gene is TRBD1 (6 bases). CDR1 is MNHEY and CDR2 is SVGAGI in the germline V gene. Deletions cut 2 bases from V and 2 bases from J, with 10 bases between. The length of the CDR3 is 15 residues. CDR3 in amino acids: CASSYGGRAGNTIYF. The CDR3, as DNA: TGTGCCAGCAGTTACGGGGGGCGCGCTGGAAACACCATATATTTT.

This clone was observed a few times. The gene calls are TRBV6-1 and TRBJ1-2, with unresolved D. With 0 bases removed from V and 4 bases from J, the gap between germline ends came to 12 bases. This CDR3 spans 15 amino acids. Germline CDR1 is MNHNS and CDR2 is SASEGT. This CDR3 reads CASSEAGTVSYGYTF. The CDR3, as DNA: TGTGCCAGCAGTGAAGCGGGTACAGTATCCTATGGCTACACCTTC.

The rearrangement uses TRBV2 and TRBJ2-5, with 14 nucleotides matching TRBD2. CDR3 length: 15 residues. V shed 4 bases and J 5 bases; nucleotides not matched to a gene: 3. Looked up from germline, CDR1 is SNHLY and CDR2 is FYNNEI. CDR3: CASSGLAGGPETQYF. The CDR3, as DNA: TGTGCCAGCAGTGGACTAGCGGGAGGGCCGGAGACCCAGTACTTC.

This clone was seen a handful of times. The chain links TRBV10-3 to TRBJ1-1; D is undetermined. V lost 1 base and J lost 0, with 3 bases in between. There are 13 residues in the CDR3. In germline, CDR1 is ENHRY, CDR2 SYGVKD. The CDR3 sequence: CAISELLNTEAFF. CDR3 DNA: TGTGCCATCAGTGAGTTACTGAACACTGAAGCTTTCTTT.

In this sample, this clone turned up a few times. The genes are TRBV7-2 and TRBJ1-2, with D tentatively TRBD1 (5 bases). Trimming took off 5 bases at V and 4 bases at J, with 14 bases between the two ends. Germline V gene data show CDR1 as SGHTA and CDR2 as FQGNSA. This CDR3 has 14 residues. CDR3 residues: CASSLESTAYGYTF. For the CDR3, the DNA is TGTGCCAGCAGCCTTGAATCGACAGCCTATGGCTACACCTTC.

This clone appeared once. The chain uses TRBV19 and TRBJ2-5, with TRBD1 matching over 7 bases. The V segment lost 7 bases and the J segment 4 bases; nucleotides outside the gene matches: 9. CDR1 is LNHDA and CDR2 is SQIVND in the germline V gene (reference sequence). The CDR3 is 14 amino acids. The CDR3 DNA is TGTGCCAGTAATCCGACAGGGTTAGTAGAGACCCAGTACTTC. Translation: CASNPTGLVETQYF. The whole variable domain, remainder taken from reference TRBV19 and TRBJ2-5, is DGGITQSPKYLFRKEGQNVTLSCEQNLNHDAMYWYRQDPGQGLRLIYYSQIVNDFQKGDIAEGYSVSREKKESFPLTVTSAQKNPTAFYLCASNPTGLVETQYFGPGTRLLVL.

The chain joins TRBV21-1 to TRBJ1-1. TRBV21-1 is tagged as a pseudogene. This CDR3 contains 10 residues. CDR3 loop: CAPRYTEAFF. CDR3 nucleotides: TGTGCCCCCCGATACACTGAAGCTTTCTTT.

This rearrangement joins TRBV12-5 to TRBJ2-7; 7 nucleotides agree with TRBD1. CDR3 size: 13 residues. Per germline, CDR1 LGHNT and CDR2 FRNRAP. V lost 5 bases to trimming and J lost 3 bases; unmatched junction nucleotides: 4. The CDR3 sequence: CASGLDRDYEQYF. The CDR3 nucleotides are TGTGCTAGTGGTCTAGACAGGGACTACGAGCAGTACTTC.

This chain joins TRBV4-3 and TRBJ2-2, with D uncertain. The germline V gene encodes CDR1 LGHNA and CDR2 YSLEER. The V end was cut by 0 bases, the J end by 0 bases, with 8 bases between. This CDR3 is 16 amino acids long. CDR3 nucleotide sequence: TGCGCCAGCAGCCAAGATAATTCCGCGAACACCGGGGAGCTGTTTTTT. It encodes CASSQDNSANTGELFF.

With regard to this clone: Its ends do not fully match the called genes, so a read error is possible. The CDR3 nucleotides read TGCGCCAGCAGCCTCCGAAGGGAGGCTTTCTTT. Protein: CASSLRREAFF. The chain has TRBV5-4 and TRBJ1-1; no clear D gene. Germline V gene data show CDR1 as SGHNT and CDR2 as YYREEE (reference sequence). The CDR3 loop spans 11 amino acids.

The rearrangement uses TRBV14 and TRBJ1-6; a possible D gene is TRBD1 (5 bases). Germline loops: CDR1 SGHDN, CDR2 FVKESK. This CDR3 is built from 15 residues. V lost 4 bases, J lost 3 bases, and 10 bases lay in between. The CDR3 DNA sequence: TGTGCCAGCAGCCCGACAGCTCTCTATAATTCACCCCTCCACTTT. It specifies CASSPTALYNSPLHF.

J is TRBJ1-1 and V is TRBV5-5; maybe TRBD1 (5 bases). The ends were cut back, 4 bases at V and 10 bases at J, with 17 bases in the middle. This CDR3 has 13 residues. Germline V gene sequence: CDR1 SGHKS, CDR2 YYEKEE (reference sequence). The CDR3 coding sequence is TGTGCCAGCAGCCGGGACCTAAACGAGAGAGCTTTCTTT. Translated: CASSRDLNERAFF.

V usage is TRBV15 and J usage is TRBJ1-2; 11 bases align to TRBD1. After removal of 4 bases from V and 4 bases from J, the junction contained 8 bases not matched to a gene. The CDR3 has 16 amino acids. Germline V lookup: CDR1 LNHNV, CDR2 YYDKDF (reference sequence). The CDR3 DNA follows: TGTGCCACCAGCACTCAAGGGACAGGGGGATCCTATGGCTACACCTTC. Protein product: CATSTQGTGGSYGYTF.

A few counts support this clone. The rearrangement uses TRBV7-9 and TRBJ1-1, with TRBD1 as a possible D gene (5 bases). Trimming removed 2 bases from V and 1 base from J, with 11 bases in between. The CDR3 extends over 15 amino acids. The germline V gene encodes CDR1 SEHNR and CDR2 FQNEAQ (reference sequence). The CDR3 DNA is TGTGCCAGCAGCTTAATAGACAGCCCGAACACTGAAGCTTTCTTT. Translating gives CASSLIDSPNTEAFF.

The chain uses TRBV28 and TRBJ1-5; D unresolved. Germline lookup yields CDR1 MDHEN and CDR2 SYDVKM. V lost 6 bases and J lost 5, with 14 bases in between. This CDR3 has 14 amino acids. The CDR3 sequence is CASRAFVAYQPQHF. CDR3 DNA: TGTGCCAGCAGAGCCTTTGTGGCGTATCAGCCCCAGCATTTT.

The chain joins TRBV5-1 to TRBJ1-4, with 7 positions matching TRBD1. V shed 4 bases, J shed 14 bases, and the junction held 8 bases outside the gene matches. This CDR3 comprises 12 residues. CDR1 SGHRS and CDR2 YFSETQ come from the germline V gene. The CDR3 is CASSAKTGPLFF. The CDR3 DNA reads TGCGCCAGCAGCGCAAAGACAGGGCCCCTGTTTTTT.

This clone turned up a few times. The chain recombines TRBV29-1 with TRBJ1-1, with unresolved D. Trimming took off 8 bases at V and 3 bases at J, with 13 bases between the two ends. Germline values: CDR1 SQVTM, CDR2 ANQGSEA. The CDR3 is 12 amino acids. The CDR3 DNA reads TGCAGCATAGGGAGGTGGGACACTGAAGCTTTCTTT. It encodes CSIGRWDTEAFF. Based on the CDR3 plus reference TRBV29-1 and TRBJ1-1, the full variable domain is SAVISQKPSRDICQRGTSLTIQCQVDSQVTMMFWYRQQPGQSLTLIATANQGSEATYESGFVIDKFPISRPNLTFSTLTVSNMSPEDSSIYLCSIGRWDTEAFFGQGTRLTVV.

The chain couples TRBV5-1 to TRBJ2-7; TRBD1 is a possible D gene (6 bases). V was pared by 0 bases and J by 2 bases, with 12 bases between. The CDR3 is 15 amino acids. Germline CDR1 SGHRS, CDR2 YFSETQ. CDR3 region: CASSLGRGDAYEQYF. The CDR3 coding sequence is TGCGCCAGCAGCTTGGGCAGGGGAGATGCCTACGAGCAGTACTTC.

The V gene is TRBV4-2, the J gene TRBJ2-5; D call uncertain. CDR3 length: 15 amino acids. Germline loops: CDR1 LGHNA, CDR2 YNFKEQ. V lost 0 bases to trimming and J lost 0 bases, with 8 bases between them. Written as DNA, the CDR3 is TGTGCCAGCAGCCAAGATCTGGCGAACCAAGAGACCCAGTACTTC. As protein: CASSQDLANQETQYF.

This clone was seen a single time. The chain carries TRBV30 and TRBJ2-2; 13 nucleotides match TRBD2. V shed 5 bases and J 7 bases; nucleotides not matched to a gene: 1. CDR3 size: 13 residues. Per germline, CDR1 GTSNPN and CDR2 SVGIG (reference sequence). The CDR3 DNA reads as TGTGCCTGGGGACTAGCGGGGGACGGGGAGCTGTTTTTT. Protein: CAWGLAGDGELFF.

V usage is TRBV7-9 and J usage is TRBJ2-2; D is undetermined. Germline V gene sequence: CDR1 SEHNR, CDR2 FQNEAQ (reference sequence). Trimming pared 6 bases from V and 3 bases from J, leaving 11 bases between. This CDR3 spans 14 amino acids. The CDR3 nucleotides read TGTGCCAGCAGGATGTCGGGCGACACCGGGGAGCTGTTTTTT. The encoded protein is CASRMSGDTGELFF.

V gene TRBV27 combines with J gene TRBJ2-7; D is possibly TRBD1 (5 bases). CDR1 and CDR2 (germline): MNHEY, SMNVEV (reference sequence). V was cut by 4 bases and J by 0 bases, with 7 bases left in between. The CDR3 is made up of 13 amino acids. CDR3 amino acids: CASSYGASYEQYF. CDR3 DNA sequence: TGTGCCAGCAGTTATGGGGCCTCCTACGAGCAGTACTTC.

The chain uses TRBV10-2 and TRBJ2-2; 9 bases match TRBD2. The germline CDR1 and CDR2 sequences are WSHSY and SAAADI. V trimming: 7 bases; J trimming: 3 bases; junction bases outside the gene matches: 6. CDR3 size: 15 residues. CDR3 DNA sequence: TGCGCCAGCACCTCCGGGACTAGCTACACCGGGGAGCTGTTTTTT. This codes for CASTSGTSYTGELFF.

For this clone: The same CDR3 arises from other DNA sequences in this sample as well. The chain carries TRBV28 and TRBJ1-5; D call uncertain. Germline V CDR1 and CDR2: MDHEN, SYDVKM. The CDR3 loop spans 14 amino acids. V dropped 3 bases and J dropped 0 bases, with 6 bases sitting between them. CDR3 nucleotides: TGTGCCAGCAGTTTCGTGGATAGCAATCAGCCCCAGCATTTT. Encoded protein: CASSFVDSNQPQHF.

This clone was counted once. The identical CDR3 is also encoded by other nucleotide sequences in the sample. CDR3 residues: CASSVVTGELFF. In DNA form, the CDR3 reads TGTGCCAGCAGCGTAGTAACCGGGGAGCTGTTTTTT. J is TRBJ2-2 and V is TRBV9; D remains ambiguous. Trimming took 0 bases from V and 5 from J, leaving 2 bases between them. This CDR3 contains 12 residues. Germline CDR1 and CDR2: SGDLS and YYNGEE. Based on the CDR3 plus reference TRBV9 and TRBJ2-2, the full variable domain is DSGVTQTPKHLITATGQRVTLRCSPRSGDLSVYWYQQSLDQGLQFLIQYYNGEERAKGNILERFSAQQFPDLHSELNLSSLELGDSALYFCASSVVTGELFFGEGSRLTVL.

This clone was seen just once. The genes are TRBV6-5 and TRBJ1-5; the D is unclear. V was pared by 4 bases and J by 0 bases, with 4 bases between. This CDR3 is built from 13 residues. Germline V gene data show CDR1 as MNHEY and CDR2 as SVGAGI. Written as DNA, the CDR3 is TGTGCCAGCAGTTCAAATAGCAATCAGCCCCAGCATTTT. Its translation: CASSSNSNQPQHF.

The chain joins TRBV7-9 to TRBJ2-7, with 8 positions matching TRBD2. Germline V gene data show CDR1 as SEHNR and CDR2 as FQNEAQ (reference sequence). Trimming cost V 11 bases and J 4 bases; bases outside gene matches: 10. This CDR3 comprises 13 residues. CDR3 sequence: CAGGAGGGYEQYF. CDR3 sequence (DNA): TGTGCCGGCGGGGCGGGAGGTGGTTACGAGCAGTACTTC.

This chain connects TRBV5-1 to TRBJ2-5, with D perhaps assigned TRBD1 or TRBD2 (5 bases each). V was shortened by 1 base and J by 3 bases, with 10 bases between the two germline ends. From germline, CDR1 is SGHRS and CDR2 YFSETQ. The CDR3 consists of 14 residues. The CDR3 nucleotides read TGCGCCAGCAGCTTGTTTGGGGGAGAAGAGACCCAGTACTTC. Translated: CASSLFGGEETQYF.

This chain connects TRBV2 to TRBJ2-5; D call uncertain. Trimming stripped 5 bases from V and 2 bases from J, with 9 bases between. Germline CDR1 SNHLY, CDR2 FYNNEI. This CDR3 has 13 residues. The CDR3 loop reads CASSPSWQETQYF. CDR3 sequence (DNA): TGTGCCAGCAGTCCTTCCTGGCAAGAGACCCAGTACTTC. Drawing the rest from reference TRBV2 and TRBJ2-5, the complete variable domain is EPEVTQTPSHQVTQMGQEVILRCVPISNHLYFYWYRQILGQKVEFLVSFYNNEISEKSEIFDDQFSVERPDGSNFTLKIRSTKLEDSAMYFCASSPSWQETQYFGPGTRLLVL.

As regards this clone: Mismatch with germline at one junction end may stem from a read error. This rearrangement joins TRBV2 to TRBJ1-3, with 10 nucleotides matching TRBD1. The CDR3 sequence is 19 residues long. Germline V gives CDR1 SNHLY, CDR2 FYNNEI. The CDR3 sequence is CAFLRDRGGGRSSGSTIYF. The CDR3 bases are TGTGCCTTCCTAAGGGACAGGGGCGGCGGTCGGAGCTCTGGAAGCACCATATATTTT.

This clone is deemed large. The J gene is TRBJ2-7, the V gene TRBV7-9; D may be TRBD2 (5 bases). The CDR3 has 13 amino acids. The germline V gene has CDR1 SEHNR and CDR2 FQNEAQ (reference sequence). Trimming took 6 bases from V and 4 from J, leaving 13 bases between them. The CDR3 DNA sequence: TGTGCCAGCAGTGCGGAGGACCTTTACGAGCAGTACTTC. Its translation is CASSAEDLYEQYF.

This rearrangement joins TRBV7-2 to TRBJ1-5; TRBD1 matches at 11 bases. Losses at the gene ends were 4 bases for V and 7 bases for J; bases not matched to a gene: 6. The length of the CDR3 is 15 residues. Germline V gene sequence: CDR1 SGHTA, CDR2 FQGNSA. CDR3 amino acids: CASSSRDRGRQPQHF. For the CDR3, the DNA is TGTGCCAGCAGCTCCCGGGACAGGGGGAGACAGCCCCAGCATTTT.